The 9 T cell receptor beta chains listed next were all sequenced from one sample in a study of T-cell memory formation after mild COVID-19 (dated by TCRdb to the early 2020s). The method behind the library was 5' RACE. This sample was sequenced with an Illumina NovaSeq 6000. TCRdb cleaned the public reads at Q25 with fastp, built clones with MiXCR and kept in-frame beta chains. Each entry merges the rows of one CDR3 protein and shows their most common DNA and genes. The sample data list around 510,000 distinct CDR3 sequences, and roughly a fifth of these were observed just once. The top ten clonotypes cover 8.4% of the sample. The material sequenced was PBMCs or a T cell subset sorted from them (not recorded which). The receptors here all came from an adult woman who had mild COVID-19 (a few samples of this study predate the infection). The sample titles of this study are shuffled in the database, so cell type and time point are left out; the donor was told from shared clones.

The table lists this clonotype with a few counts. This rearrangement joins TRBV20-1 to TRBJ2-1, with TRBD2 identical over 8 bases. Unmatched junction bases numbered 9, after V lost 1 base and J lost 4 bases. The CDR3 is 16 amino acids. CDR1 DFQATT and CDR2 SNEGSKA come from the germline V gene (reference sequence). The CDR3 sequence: CSARAQTSGFYNEQFF. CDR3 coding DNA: TGCAGTGCTAGAGCCCAAACTAGCGGTTTTTACAATGAGCAGTTCTTC.

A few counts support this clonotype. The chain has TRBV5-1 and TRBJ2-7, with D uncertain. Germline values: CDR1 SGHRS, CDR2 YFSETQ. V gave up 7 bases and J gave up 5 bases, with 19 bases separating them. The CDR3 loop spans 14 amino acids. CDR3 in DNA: TGCGCCAGCCGAGTTGTCGTGGATAAAGACGAGCAGTACTTC. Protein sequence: CASRVVVDKDEQYF.

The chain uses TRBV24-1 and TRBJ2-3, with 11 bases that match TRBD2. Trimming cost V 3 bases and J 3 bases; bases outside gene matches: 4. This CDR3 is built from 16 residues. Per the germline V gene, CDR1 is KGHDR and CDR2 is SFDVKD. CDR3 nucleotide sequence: TGTGCCACCAGTGATATAGCGGGGGGGCAAACAGATACGCAGTATTTT. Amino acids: CATSDIAGGQTDTQYF.

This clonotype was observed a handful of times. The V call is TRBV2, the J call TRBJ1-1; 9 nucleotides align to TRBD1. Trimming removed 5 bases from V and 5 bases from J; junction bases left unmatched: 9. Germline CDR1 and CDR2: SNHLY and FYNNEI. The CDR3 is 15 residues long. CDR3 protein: CASSSLTGGGTEAFF. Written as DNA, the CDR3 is TGTGCCAGCAGTTCTTTGACAGGGGGAGGAACTGAAGCTTTCTTT.

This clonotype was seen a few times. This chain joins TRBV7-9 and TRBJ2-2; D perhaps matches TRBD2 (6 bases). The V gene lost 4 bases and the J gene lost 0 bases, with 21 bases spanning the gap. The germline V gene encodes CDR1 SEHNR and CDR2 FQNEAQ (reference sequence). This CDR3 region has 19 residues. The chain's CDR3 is CASSSTSRDSPPNTGELFF. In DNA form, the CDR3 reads TGTGCCAGCAGCTCTACGAGCCGGGACTCCCCGCCGAACACCGGGGAGCTGTTTTTT.

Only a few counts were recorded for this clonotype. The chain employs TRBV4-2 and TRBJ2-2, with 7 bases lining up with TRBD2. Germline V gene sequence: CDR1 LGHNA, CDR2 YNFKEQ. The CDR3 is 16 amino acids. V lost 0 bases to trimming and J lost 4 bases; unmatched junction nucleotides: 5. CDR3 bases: TGTGCCAGCAGCCAAGATTCCAGCGGGGTCACCGGGGAGCTGTTTTTT. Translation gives CASSQDSSGVTGELFF.

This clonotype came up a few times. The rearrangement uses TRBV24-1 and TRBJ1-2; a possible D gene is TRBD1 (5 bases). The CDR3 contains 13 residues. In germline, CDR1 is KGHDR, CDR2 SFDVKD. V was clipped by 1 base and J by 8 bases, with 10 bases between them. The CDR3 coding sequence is TGTGCCACCAGTGATTTTGGGGGGAGCGGCTACACCTTC. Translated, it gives CATSDFGGSGYTF.

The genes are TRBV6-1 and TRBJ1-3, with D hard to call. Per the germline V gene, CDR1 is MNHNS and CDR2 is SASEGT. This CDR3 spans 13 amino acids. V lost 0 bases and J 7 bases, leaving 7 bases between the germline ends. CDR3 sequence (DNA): TGTGCCAGCAGTGAAGCCCTCCCGAACACCATATATTTT. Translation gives CASSEALPNTIYF.

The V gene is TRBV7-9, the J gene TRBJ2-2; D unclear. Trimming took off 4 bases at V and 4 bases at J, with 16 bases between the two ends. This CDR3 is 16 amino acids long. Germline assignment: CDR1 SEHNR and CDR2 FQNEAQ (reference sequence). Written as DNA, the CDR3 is TGTGCCAGCAGCTACGCATCCGGGTCCCTCACCGGGGAGCTGTTTTTT. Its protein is CASSYASGSLTGELFF.